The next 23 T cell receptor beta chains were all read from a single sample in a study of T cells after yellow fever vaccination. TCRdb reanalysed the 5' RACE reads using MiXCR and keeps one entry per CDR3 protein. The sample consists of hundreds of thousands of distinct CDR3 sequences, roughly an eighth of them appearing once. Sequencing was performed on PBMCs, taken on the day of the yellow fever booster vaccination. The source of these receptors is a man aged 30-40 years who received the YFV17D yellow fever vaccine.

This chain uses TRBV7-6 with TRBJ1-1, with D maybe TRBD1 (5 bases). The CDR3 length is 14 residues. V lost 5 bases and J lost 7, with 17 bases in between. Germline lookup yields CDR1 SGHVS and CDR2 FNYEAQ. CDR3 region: CASSLYAGGYEAFF. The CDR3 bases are TGTGCCAGCAGCCTCTACGCGGGGGGTTATGAAGCTTTCTTT. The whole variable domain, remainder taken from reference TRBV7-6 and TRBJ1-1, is GAGVSQSPRYKVTKRGQDVALRCDPISGHVSLYWYRQALGQGPEFLTYFNYEAQQDKSGLPNDRFSAERPEGSISTLTIQRTEQRDSAMYRCASSLYAGGYEAFFGQGTRLTVV.

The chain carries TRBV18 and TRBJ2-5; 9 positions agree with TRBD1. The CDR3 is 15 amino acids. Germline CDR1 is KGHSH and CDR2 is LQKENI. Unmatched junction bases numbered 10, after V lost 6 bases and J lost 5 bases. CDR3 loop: CASSMDRGSPETQYF. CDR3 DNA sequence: TGTGCCAGCTCGATGGACAGGGGCAGCCCGGAGACCCAGTACTTC.

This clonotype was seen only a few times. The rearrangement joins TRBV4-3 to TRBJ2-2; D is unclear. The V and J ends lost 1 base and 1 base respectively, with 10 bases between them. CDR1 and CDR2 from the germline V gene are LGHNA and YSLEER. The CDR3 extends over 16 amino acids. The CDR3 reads CASSQAGVGNTGELFF. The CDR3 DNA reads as TGCGCCAGCAGCCAAGCAGGTGTAGGGAACACCGGGGAGCTGTTTTTT.

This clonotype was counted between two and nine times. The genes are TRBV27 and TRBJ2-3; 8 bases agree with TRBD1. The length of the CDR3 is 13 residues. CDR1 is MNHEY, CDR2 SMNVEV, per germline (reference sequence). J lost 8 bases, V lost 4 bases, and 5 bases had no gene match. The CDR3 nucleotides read TGTGCCAGCAGTTACGTACAGGGGGGTACGCAGTATTTT. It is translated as CASSYVQGGTQYF.

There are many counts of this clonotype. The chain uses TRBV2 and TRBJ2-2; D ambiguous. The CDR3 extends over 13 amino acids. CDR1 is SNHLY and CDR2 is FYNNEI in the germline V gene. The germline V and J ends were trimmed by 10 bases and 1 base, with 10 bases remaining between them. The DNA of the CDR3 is TGTGCCAACATTTTCTGGAACACCGGGGAGCTGTTTTTT. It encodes CANIFWNTGELFF.

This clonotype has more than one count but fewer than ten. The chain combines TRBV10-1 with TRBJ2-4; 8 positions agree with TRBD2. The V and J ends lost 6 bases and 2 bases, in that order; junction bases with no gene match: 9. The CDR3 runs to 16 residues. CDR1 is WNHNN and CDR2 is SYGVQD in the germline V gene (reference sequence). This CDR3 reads CASSEGSGITKNIQYF. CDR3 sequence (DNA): TGCGCCAGCAGCGAGGGTAGCGGGATTACCAAAAACATTCAGTACTTC.

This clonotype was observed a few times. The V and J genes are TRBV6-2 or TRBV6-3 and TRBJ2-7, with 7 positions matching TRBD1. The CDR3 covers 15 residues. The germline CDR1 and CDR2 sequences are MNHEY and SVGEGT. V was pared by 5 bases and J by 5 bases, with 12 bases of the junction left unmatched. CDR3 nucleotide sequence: TGTGCCAGCAGTCCAGGACAGGATGGGTTCCACGAGCAGTACTTC. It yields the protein CASSPGQDGFHEQYF.

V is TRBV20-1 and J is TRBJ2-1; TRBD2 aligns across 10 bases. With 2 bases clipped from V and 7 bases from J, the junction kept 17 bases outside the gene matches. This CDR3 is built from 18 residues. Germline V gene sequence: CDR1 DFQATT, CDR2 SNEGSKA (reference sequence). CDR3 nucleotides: TGCAGTGCTAGAAGGCTAGCGGGAGTTGGGGGGGGCCGTAATGAGCAGTTCTTC. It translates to CSARRLAGVGGGRNEQFF.

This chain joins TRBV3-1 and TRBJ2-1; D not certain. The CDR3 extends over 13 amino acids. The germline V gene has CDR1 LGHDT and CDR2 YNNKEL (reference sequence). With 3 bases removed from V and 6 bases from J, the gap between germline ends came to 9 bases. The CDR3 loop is CASSQRRANEQFF. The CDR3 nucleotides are TGTGCCAGCAGCCAGAGGCGCGCCAATGAGCAGTTCTTC.

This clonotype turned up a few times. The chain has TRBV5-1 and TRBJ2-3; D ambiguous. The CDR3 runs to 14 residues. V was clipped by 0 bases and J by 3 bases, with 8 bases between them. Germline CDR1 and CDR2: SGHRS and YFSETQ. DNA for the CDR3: TGCGCCAGCAGCTTGGTATCCATGACAGATACGCAGTATTTT. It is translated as CASSLVSMTDTQYF.

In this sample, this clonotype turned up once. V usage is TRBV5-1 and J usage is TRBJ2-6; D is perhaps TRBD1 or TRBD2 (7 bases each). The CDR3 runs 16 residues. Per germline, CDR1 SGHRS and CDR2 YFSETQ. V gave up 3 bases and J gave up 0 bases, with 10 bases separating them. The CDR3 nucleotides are TGCGCCAGCAGCTCCAGGGGGGGCTCTGGGGCCAACGTCCTGACTTTC. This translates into CASSSRGGSGANVLTF.

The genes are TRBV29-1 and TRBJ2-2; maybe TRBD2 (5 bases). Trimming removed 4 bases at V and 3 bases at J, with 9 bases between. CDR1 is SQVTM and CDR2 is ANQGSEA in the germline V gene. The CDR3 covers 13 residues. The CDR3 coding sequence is TGCAGCGTTGGACCGGGGTACACCGGGGAGCTGTTTTTT. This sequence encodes CSVGPGYTGELFF.

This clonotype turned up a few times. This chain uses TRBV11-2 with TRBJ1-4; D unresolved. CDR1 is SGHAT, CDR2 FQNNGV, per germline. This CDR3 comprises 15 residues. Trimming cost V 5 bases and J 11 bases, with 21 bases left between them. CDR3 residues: CASSARPPWPEKLFF. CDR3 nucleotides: TGTGCCAGCAGCGCCCGACCGCCCTGGCCGGAGAAACTGTTTTTT.

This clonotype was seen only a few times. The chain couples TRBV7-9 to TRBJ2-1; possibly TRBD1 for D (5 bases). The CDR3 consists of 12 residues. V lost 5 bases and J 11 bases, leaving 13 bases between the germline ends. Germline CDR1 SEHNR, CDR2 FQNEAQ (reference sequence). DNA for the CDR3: TGTGCCAGCAGCGGGGCGGATCCAAAGCAGTTCTTC. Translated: CASSGADPKQFF.

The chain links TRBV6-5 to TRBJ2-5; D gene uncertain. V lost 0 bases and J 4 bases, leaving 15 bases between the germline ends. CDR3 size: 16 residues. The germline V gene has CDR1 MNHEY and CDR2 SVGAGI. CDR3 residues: CASSYSNRGDTETQYF. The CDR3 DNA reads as TGTGCCAGCAGTTACTCGAATCGTGGGGATACAGAGACCCAGTACTTC.

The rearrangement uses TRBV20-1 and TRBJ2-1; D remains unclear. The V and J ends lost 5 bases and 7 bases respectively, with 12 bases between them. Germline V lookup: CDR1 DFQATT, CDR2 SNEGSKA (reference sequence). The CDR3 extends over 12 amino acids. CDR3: CSAGHPPNEQFF. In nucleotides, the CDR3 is TGCAGTGCTGGTCACCCACCGAATGAGCAGTTCTTC.

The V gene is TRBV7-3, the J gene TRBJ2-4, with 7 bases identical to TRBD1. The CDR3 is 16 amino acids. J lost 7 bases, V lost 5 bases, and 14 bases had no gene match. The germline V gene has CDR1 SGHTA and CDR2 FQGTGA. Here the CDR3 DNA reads TGTGCCAGCAGCCCTGGGGGTGGACAGGTGGGGAACATTCAGTACTTC. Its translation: CASSPGGGQVGNIQYF. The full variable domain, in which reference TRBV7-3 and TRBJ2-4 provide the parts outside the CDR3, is GAGVSQTPSNKVTEKGKYVELRCDPISGHTALYWYRQSLGQGPEFLIYFQGTGAADDSGLPNDRFFAVRPEGSVSTLKIQRTERGDSAVYLCASSPGGGQVGNIQYFGAGTRLSVL.

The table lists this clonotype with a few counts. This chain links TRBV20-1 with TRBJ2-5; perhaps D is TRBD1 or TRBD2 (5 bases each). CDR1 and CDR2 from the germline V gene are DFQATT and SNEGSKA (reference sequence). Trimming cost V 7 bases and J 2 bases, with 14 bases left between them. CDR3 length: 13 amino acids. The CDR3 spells CSGTRGGQETQYF. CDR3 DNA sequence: TGCAGTGGCACGAGGGGCGGACAAGAGACCCAGTACTTC.

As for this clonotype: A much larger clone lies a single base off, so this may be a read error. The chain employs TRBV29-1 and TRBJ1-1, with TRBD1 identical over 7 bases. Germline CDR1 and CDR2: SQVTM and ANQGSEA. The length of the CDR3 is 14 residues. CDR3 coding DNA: TGCAGCGTCCACAGGGGTTCGGAGGACACTGAAGTTTTCTTT. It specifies CSVHRGSEDTEVFF.

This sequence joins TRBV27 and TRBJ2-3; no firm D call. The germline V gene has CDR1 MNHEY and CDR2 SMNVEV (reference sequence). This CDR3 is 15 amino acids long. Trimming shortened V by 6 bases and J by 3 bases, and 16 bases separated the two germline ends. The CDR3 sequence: CASRGTGLWTDTQYF. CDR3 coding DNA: TGTGCCAGCAGGGGTACGGGCCTCTGGACAGATACGCAGTATTTT.

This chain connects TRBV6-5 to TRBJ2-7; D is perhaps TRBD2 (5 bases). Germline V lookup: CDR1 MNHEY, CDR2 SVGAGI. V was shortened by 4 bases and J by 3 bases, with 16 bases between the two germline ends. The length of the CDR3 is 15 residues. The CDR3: CASSSGARTLYEQYF. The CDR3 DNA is TGTGCCAGCAGTTCGGGCGCCCGGACTCTCTACGAGCAGTACTTC.

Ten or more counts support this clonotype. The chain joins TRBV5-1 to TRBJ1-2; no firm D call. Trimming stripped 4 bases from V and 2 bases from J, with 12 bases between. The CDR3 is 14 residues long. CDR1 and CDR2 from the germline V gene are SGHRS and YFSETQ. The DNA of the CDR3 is TGCGCCAGCAGCCCAGCGCCAGAGAACTATGGCTACACCTTC. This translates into CASSPAPENYGYTF.

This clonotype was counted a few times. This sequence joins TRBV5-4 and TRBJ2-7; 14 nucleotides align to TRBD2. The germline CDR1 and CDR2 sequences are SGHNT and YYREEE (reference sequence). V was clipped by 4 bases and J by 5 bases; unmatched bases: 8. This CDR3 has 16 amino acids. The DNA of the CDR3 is TGTGCCAGCAGCCCGGGACTAGCGGGAGTTGTGAACGAGCAGTACTTC. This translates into CASSPGLAGVVNEQYF.